This entry lists 22 T cell receptor beta chains sequenced from one sample in a study of blood T cell repertoires in COVID-19. Sequenced by immunoSEQ multiplex PCR; TCRdb stores in-frame clones only, minus some. The sample lists approximately 37,000 clones, around 90% occurring once. Sequencing was performed on peripheral blood. The source of these receptors is a man in his fifties or sixties with active COVID-19.

The chain combines TRBV18 with TRBJ2-3; TRBD1 is a possible D gene (5 bases). Trimming took off 6 bases at V and 2 bases at J, with 21 bases between the two ends. This CDR3 region has 17 residues. Per germline, CDR1 KGHSH and CDR2 LQKENI. The DNA of the CDR3 is TGTGCCAGCTCCCGAAACGCGCCGACAGCTTCCACAGATACGCAGTATTTT. Translating gives CASSRNAPTASTDTQYF. Complete variable domain (other parts from reference TRBV18 and TRBJ2-3): NAGVMQNPRHLVRRRGQEARLRCSPMKGHSHVYWYRQLPEEGLKFMVYLQKENIIDESGMPKERFSAEFPKEGPSILRIQQVVRGDSAAYFCASSRNAPTASTDTQYFGPGTRLTVL.

CDR3: CASKNRGASLSSYEQYF. The CDR3 DNA is TGTGCCAGCAAAAACCGGGGGGCTAGCCTTAGCTCCTACGAGCAGTACTTC. This chain uses TRBV11-2 with TRBJ2-7, with a possible D match to TRBD2 (7 bases). This CDR3 is 17 amino acids long. Trimming pared 7 bases from V and 0 bases from J, leaving 22 bases between. Germline assignment: CDR1 SGHAT and CDR2 FQNNGV.

The CDR3 DNA sequence: TGTGCCAGCAGGCCTAGACCTATGCATCAGCCCCAGCATTTT. Its protein product is CASRPRPMHQPQHF. The gene calls are TRBV6-5 and TRBJ1-5; unclear D gene. The CDR3 contains 14 residues. Germline CDR1 reads MNHEY; CDR2 reads SVGAGI. The V and J ends lost 6 bases and 5 bases respectively, with 14 bases between them.

The gene calls are TRBV28 and TRBJ1-5; D gene uncertain. The CDR3 is 12 amino acids. The germline gives CDR1 MDHEN, CDR2 SYDVKM. The DNA of the CDR3 is TGTGGCATCGGCGGCAGCAATCAGCCCCAGCATTTT. It encodes CGIGGSNQPQHF.

CDR3 region: CASSPGGGDRDYGYTF. The CDR3 DNA is TGTGCCAGCAGTCCGGGGGGAGGGGACAGGGATTATGGCTACACCTTC. The chain uses TRBV28 and TRBJ1-2, with 9 bases fitting TRBD1. The V segment lost 5 bases and the J segment 5 bases; nucleotides outside the gene matches: 12. The V gene's germline CDR1 is MDHEN and CDR2 SYDVKM. The CDR3 loop spans 16 amino acids.

The CDR3 DNA reads TGTGCCAGCAGCTTTAGTACTAGCTACAATGAGCAGTTCTTC. The encoded protein is CASSFSTSYNEQFF. The gene calls are TRBV7-9 and TRBJ2-1; the D gene is possibly TRBD2 (5 bases). The CDR3 is 14 amino acids. The ends were cut back, 3 bases at V and 3 bases at J, with 9 bases in the middle. Germline V lookup: CDR1 SEHNR, CDR2 FQNEAQ (reference sequence).

The V and J genes are TRBV13 and TRBJ2-7; TRBD2 might be the D (5 bases). The germline CDR1 and CDR2 sequences are PRHDT and FYEKMQ (reference sequence). Trimming stripped 5 bases from V and 5 bases from J, with 16 bases between. CDR3 length equals 14 residues. The CDR3 spells CASSQRTPGDEQYF. The CDR3 DNA reads TGTGCCAGCAGCCAACGAACCCCCGGGGACGAGCAGTACTTC.

This clone showed up just once. The V gene is TRBV18, the J gene TRBJ2-7; no firm D call. The germline V and J ends were trimmed by 1 base and 3 bases, with 10 bases remaining between them. This CDR3 is 14 amino acids long. CDR1 and CDR2 (germline): KGHSH, LQKENI. The CDR3 loop reads CASSPLIAVYEQYF. CDR3 in DNA: TGTGCCAGCTCACCACTGATAGCAGTCTACGAGCAGTACTTC.

J is TRBJ2-1 and V is TRBV6-2 or TRBV6-3; possibly TRBD2 for D (6 bases). V dropped 0 bases and J dropped 0 bases, with 12 bases sitting between them. The CDR3 loop spans 17 amino acids. From germline, CDR1 is MNHEY and CDR2 SVGEGT. The chain's CDR3 is CASSYSFIADSYNEQFF. The CDR3 bases are TGTGCCAGCAGTTACTCCTTTATAGCGGACTCCTACAATGAGCAGTTCTTC.

The CDR3 loop is CSAVGHQSYEQYF. The CDR3 DNA reads TGCAGCGCGGTGGGACACCAATCCTACGAGCAGTACTTC. The V and J genes are TRBV29-1 and TRBJ2-7, with D perhaps matching TRBD1 (6 bases). Germline V gene sequence: CDR1 SQVTM, CDR2 ANQGSEA. This CDR3 spans 13 amino acids. V gave up 7 bases and J gave up 1 base, with 14 bases separating them.

This clone has just one count. V and J are TRBV9 and TRBJ2-3, with 9 bases fitting TRBD1. Trimming at V came to 3 bases and at J to 3 bases, leaving 14 bases not matched to a gene. The germline V gene has CDR1 SGDLS and CDR2 YYNGEE. This CDR3 has 18 amino acids. The CDR3 sequence is CASSEPLRDRERTDTQYF. The CDR3 coding sequence is TGTGCCAGCAGCGAGCCGTTAAGGGACAGGGAAAGGACAGATACGCAGTATTTT. The complete variable domain, with remaining parts taken from reference TRBV9 and TRBJ2-3, reads DSGVTQTPKHLITATGQRVTLRCSPRSGDLSVYWYQQSLDQGLQFLIQYYNGEERAKGNILERFSAQQFPDLHSELNLSSLELGDSALYFCASSEPLRDRERTDTQYFGPGTRLTVL.

The rearrangement links TRBV9 to TRBJ1-2, with TRBD1 matching over 9 bases. Germline lookup yields CDR1 SGDLS and CDR2 YYNGEE. J was trimmed by 9 bases and V by 3 bases; bases with no gene match: 3. The CDR3 loop spans 12 amino acids. The DNA for the CDR3 is TGTGCCAGCAGCGAGGACAGGGGAAGCTACACCTTC. Protein: CASSEDRGSYTF.

The chain links TRBV28 to TRBJ2-4, with D unresolved. Germline CDR1 reads MDHEN; CDR2 reads SYDVKM. V gave up 3 bases and J gave up 0 bases, with 3 bases separating them. This CDR3 comprises 13 residues. The CDR3 sequence is CASSFLAKNIQYF. CDR3 in DNA: TGTGCCAGCAGTTTCTTAGCCAAAAACATTCAGTACTTC. The variable domain in full, completed from reference TRBV28 and TRBJ2-4, reads DVKVTQSSRYLVKRTGEKVFLECVQDMDHENMFWYRQDPGLGLRLIYFSYDVKMKEKGDIPEGYSVSREKKERFSLILESASTNQTSMYLCASSFLAKNIQYFGAGTRLSVL.

This clone has only one observation. The gene calls are TRBV27 and TRBJ1-4, with D unclear. Trimming took off 1 base at V and 8 bases at J, with 8 bases between the two ends. The CDR3 has 13 amino acids. Germline CDR1 is MNHEY and CDR2 is SMNVEV (reference sequence). This CDR3 is CASSLFGEEKLFF. The CDR3 nucleotides are TGTGCCAGCAGTTTATTCGGGGAAGAAAAACTGTTTTTT.

The chain is built from TRBV3-1 (or the pseudogene TRBV3-2) and TRBJ1-2; no clear D. The germline V and J ends were trimmed by 0 bases and 4 bases, with 6 bases remaining between them. The CDR3 loop spans 13 amino acids. Germline V gives CDR1 LGHDT, CDR2 YNNKEL (reference sequence). The CDR3 DNA is TGTGCCAGCAGCCAAGAACAGAGCTATGGCTACACCTTC. It encodes CASSQEQSYGYTF.

By proportion, this clone is large (0.1 to 1%). This rearrangement joins TRBV6-6 to TRBJ2-7; D remains ambiguous. From germline, CDR1 is MNHNY and CDR2 SVGAGI (reference sequence). The CDR3 spans 11 residues. V was cut by 11 bases and J by 5 bases, with 13 bases left in between. The CDR3 region is CASLSQDEQYF. For the CDR3, the DNA is TGTGCCTCCCTATCCCAGGACGAGCAGTACTTC.

The J gene is TRBJ2-5, the V gene TRBV27; TRBD1 agrees at 8 bases. The CDR3 is 14 amino acids. The germline V gene encodes CDR1 MNHEY and CDR2 SMNVEV (reference sequence). Trimming cost V 5 bases and J 2 bases; bases outside gene matches: 4. The CDR3 nucleotides read TGTGCCAGCAGTCCGGGACAGGCGCAAGAGACCCAGTACTTC. It specifies CASSPGQAQETQYF.

The chain has TRBV6-6 and TRBJ2-6; D is possibly TRBD1 (5 bases). Trimming cost V 4 bases and J 0 bases, with 7 bases left between them. Germline CDR1 and CDR2: MNHNY and SVGAGI (reference sequence). This CDR3 spans 15 amino acids. The CDR3 loop is CASSLQGSGANVLTF. The CDR3 DNA is TGTGCCAGCAGTTTGCAGGGCTCTGGGGCCAACGTCCTGACTTTC.

The V gene is TRBV4-1, the J gene TRBJ1-4; D gene ambiguous. Looked up from germline, CDR1 is MGHRA and CDR2 is YSYEKL. V was pared by 1 base and J by 7 bases, with 13 bases between. The CDR3 is 15 amino acids. The CDR3 region has the DNA TGCGCCAGCAGCCAAGGGCGCGGGTCTGGTGAAAAACTGTTTTTT. Protein product: CASSQGRGSGEKLFF.

V usage is TRBV7-9 and J usage is TRBJ1-2; D call uncertain. CDR3 length: 14 amino acids. Between the trimmed V and J ends, which lost 4 bases and 0 bases, there was a span of 9 bases. CDR1 and CDR2 from the germline V gene are SEHNR and FQNEAQ (reference sequence). The CDR3 reads CASSSVQANYGYTF. In nucleotides, the CDR3 is TGTGCCAGCAGCTCCGTACAAGCTAACTATGGCTACACCTTC.

The gene calls are TRBV3-1 (or the pseudogene TRBV3-2) and TRBJ2-7; tentative D call: TRBD2 (5 bases). The germline V and J ends were trimmed by 1 base and 4 bases, with 11 bases remaining between them. CDR1 is LGHDT, CDR2 YNNKEL, per germline (reference sequence). This CDR3 spans 14 amino acids. CDR3 protein: CASSQVGNRYEQYF. For the CDR3, the DNA is TGTGCCAGCAGCCAAGTCGGGAACAGATACGAGCAGTACTTC.

V usage is TRBV7-2 and J usage is TRBJ1-2; 7 nucleotides match TRBD1. CDR1 and CDR2 from the germline V gene are SGHTA and FQGNSA. The J segment lost 3 bases and the V segment lost 5 bases, leaving 6 bases of the junction unmatched. This CDR3 is built from 14 residues. This chain's CDR3 is CASSTGQTHYGYTF. CDR3 DNA sequence: TGTGCCAGCAGCACGGGACAGACCCACTATGGCTACACCTTC. Complete variable domain (other parts from reference TRBV7-2 and TRBJ1-2): GAGVSQSPSNKVTEKGKDVELRCDPISGHTALYWYRQSLGQGLEFLIYFQGNSAPDKSGLPSDRFSAERTGGSVSTLTIQRTQQEDSAVYLCASSTGQTHYGYTFGSGTRLTVV.